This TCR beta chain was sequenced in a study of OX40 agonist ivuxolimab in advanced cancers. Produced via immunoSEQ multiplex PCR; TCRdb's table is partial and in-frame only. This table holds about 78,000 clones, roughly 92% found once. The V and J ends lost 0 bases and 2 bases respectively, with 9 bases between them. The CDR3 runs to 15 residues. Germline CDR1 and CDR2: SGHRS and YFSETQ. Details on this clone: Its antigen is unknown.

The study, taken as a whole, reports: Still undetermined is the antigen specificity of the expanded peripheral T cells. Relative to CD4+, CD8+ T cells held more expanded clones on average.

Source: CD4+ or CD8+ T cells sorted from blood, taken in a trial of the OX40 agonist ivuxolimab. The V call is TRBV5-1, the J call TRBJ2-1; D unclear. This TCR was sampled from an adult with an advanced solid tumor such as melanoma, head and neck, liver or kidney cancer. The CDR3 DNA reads TGCGCCAGCAGCTTGGCCCCGGGTCCCTACAATGAGCAGTTCTTC. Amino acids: CASSLAPGPYNEQFF.